The rows below give T cell receptor beta chains drawn from one sample of a study of blood T cell repertoires in COVID-19. Data came from immunoSEQ multiplex PCR; TCRdb stores just in-frame clones and leaves some out. The data hold some 270,000 clones, with around 84% observed a single time. The sample comprised PBMCs or T cells enriched from blood (not recorded which). Receptor source: a woman aged 45-59 years who had been exposed to COVID-19. The CDR3 runs from the conserved cysteine through the conserved F or W. The order of the fields is J gene, D gene, V gene, clone size, CDR3 protein, CDR3 DNA. A D gene is named only where the DNA matches it firmly. Not every row has a clone size; where given, it reads once, few, many or a size class.

J gene: TRBJ2-1
D gene: -
V gene: TRBV7-6
clone size: -
CDR3 protein: CASSPLAPGDNEQFF
CDR3 DNA: TGTGCCAGCAGCCCGCTGGCTCCGGGGGACAATGAGCAGTTCTTC

J gene: TRBJ1-5
D gene: -
V gene: TRBV19
clone size: once
CDR3 protein: CASSRTEGRSGNQPQHF
CDR3 DNA: TGTGCCAGCTCTAGGACAGAGGGTCGTTCCGGCAATCAGCCCCAGCATTTT

J gene: TRBJ1-2
D gene: -
V gene: TRBV9
clone size: -
CDR3 protein: CASSAPGKMDYGYTF
CDR3 DNA: TGTGCCAGCAGCGCTCCAGGGAAAATGGACTATGGCTACACCTTC

J gene: TRBJ2-7
D gene: TRBD1
V gene: TRBV27
clone size: -
CDR3 protein: CASSLGTGPFYEQYF
CDR3 DNA: TGTGCCAGCAGTCTCGGGACAGGTCCCTTCTACGAGCAGTACTTC

J gene: TRBJ2-7
D gene: -
V gene: TRBV15
clone size: -
CDR3 protein: CATSSSGELLEQYF
CDR3 DNA: TGTGCCACCAGCAGCTCCGGAGAACTTCTGGAGCAGTACTTC

J gene: TRBJ1-2
D gene: -
V gene: TRBV27
clone size: -
CDR3 protein: CASSLRGKDRNYGYTF
CDR3 DNA: TGTGCCAGCTCCCTCCGGGGGAAAGATCGTAACTATGGCTACACCTTC

J gene: TRBJ2-1
D gene: -
V gene: TRBV11-2
clone size: -
CDR3 protein: CASSARLVGEQFF
CDR3 DNA: TGTGCCAGCAGCGCCCGACTAGTCGGTGAGCAGTTCTTC

J gene: TRBJ1-3
D gene: TRBD1
V gene: TRBV30
clone size: -
CDR3 protein: CAWGLPGGRGNTIYF
CDR3 DNA: TGTGCCTGGGGCCTTCCAGGGGGCAGAGGAAACACCATATATTTT

J gene: TRBJ2-5
D gene: -
V gene: TRBV6-1
clone size: -
CDR3 protein: CASSEARETQYF
CDR3 DNA: TGTGCCAGCAGTGAAGCGAGAGAGACCCAGTACTTC

J gene: TRBJ2-2
D gene: -
V gene: TRBV4-1
clone size: -
CDR3 protein: CASSQVTGNTGELFF
CDR3 DNA: TGCGCCAGCAGCCAAGTGACAGGGAACACCGGGGAGCTGTTTTTT

J gene: TRBJ2-4
D gene: -
V gene: TRBV7-6
clone size: -
CDR3 protein: CASSRGMGAKNIQYF
CDR3 DNA: TGTGCCAGCAGCAGGGGGATGGGGGCCAAAAACATTCAGTACTTC

J gene: TRBJ1-4
D gene: TRBD1
V gene: TRBV19
clone size: -
CDR3 protein: CASSTGQGVKLFF
CDR3 DNA: TGTGCCAGTAGTACAGGACAGGGTGTAAAACTGTTTTTT

J gene: TRBJ1-1
D gene: TRBD1
V gene: TRBV11-3
clone size: few
CDR3 protein: CASSLGQGSEAFF
CDR3 DNA: TGTGCCAGCAGCCTTGGACAGGGGTCCGAAGCTTTCTTT

J gene: TRBJ2-2
D gene: TRBD2
V gene: TRBV4-2
clone size: -
CDR3 protein: CASGLAGSSGELFF
CDR3 DNA: TGTGCCAGCGGACTAGCGGGGAGTTCCGGGGAGCTGTTTTTT

J gene: TRBJ2-7
D gene: TRBD1
V gene: TRBV27
clone size: -
CDR3 protein: CASKRDREGEQYF
CDR3 DNA: TGTGCCAGCAAACGGGACAGGGAAGGTGAGCAGTACTTC

J gene: TRBJ1-1
D gene: -
V gene: TRBV4-2
clone size: few
CDR3 protein: CASSREQGEAFF
CDR3 DNA: TGTGCCAGCAGCCGGGAACAGGGAGAAGCTTTCTTT

J gene: TRBJ1-1
D gene: -
V gene: TRBV24-1
clone size: -
CDR3 protein: CATSAQGNTEAFF
CDR3 DNA: TGTGCCACCAGTGCTCAGGGGAACACTGAAGCTTTCTTT

J gene: TRBJ1-1
D gene: TRBD1
V gene: TRBV5-1
clone size: -
CDR3 protein: CASSSDRGEAFF
CDR3 DNA: TGCGCCAGCAGCTCGGACAGGGGTGAGGCTTTCTTT

J gene: TRBJ2-1
D gene: -
V gene: TRBV18
clone size: -
CDR3 protein: CASSPSLGSSYNEQFF
CDR3 DNA: TGTGCCAGCTCACCTTCCCTGGGGAGCTCCTACAATGAGCAGTTCTTC

J gene: TRBJ1-1
D gene: -
V gene: TRBV28
clone size: -
CDR3 protein: CASSTSPSNTEAFF
CDR3 DNA: TGTGCCAGCTCCACGAGTCCTTCTAACACTGAAGCTTTCTTT

J gene: TRBJ1-5
D gene: TRBD1
V gene: TRBV29-1
clone size: -
CDR3 protein: CSAGTGRNQPQHF
CDR3 DNA: TGCAGCGCCGGGACAGGTCGAAATCAGCCCCAGCATTTT

J gene: TRBJ1-3
D gene: -
V gene: TRBV27
clone size: once
CDR3 protein: CASRKQGLGNTIYF
CDR3 DNA: TGTGCCAGCAGAAAGCAGGGCCTTGGAAACACCATATATTTT

J gene: TRBJ1-1
D gene: -
V gene: TRBV28
clone size: few
CDR3 protein: CASSPWRANTEAFF
CDR3 DNA: TGTGCCAGCAGTCCTTGGCGGGCGAACACTGAAGCTTTCTTT

J gene: TRBJ1-1
D gene: -
V gene: TRBV18
clone size: -
CDR3 protein: CASSPGQGKNTEAFF
CDR3 DNA: TGTGCCAGCTCACCGGGTCAGGGCAAGAACACTGAAGCTTTCTTT

J gene: TRBJ2-7
D gene: TRBD2
V gene: TRBV5-1
clone size: -
CDR3 protein: CASSVVGGVYEQYF
CDR3 DNA: TGCGCCAGCAGCGTGGTCGGGGGGGTCTACGAGCAGTACTTC

J gene: TRBJ1-2
D gene: TRBD1
V gene: TRBV5-4
clone size: once
CDR3 protein: CASSPSTGRHGYTF
CDR3 DNA: TGTGCCAGCAGCCCTTCGACAGGGAGGCATGGCTACACCTTC

J gene: TRBJ1-5
D gene: TRBD1
V gene: TRBV29-1
clone size: -
CDR3 protein: CSAGQGTDQPQHF
CDR3 DNA: TGCAGCGCCGGACAGGGAACTGATCAGCCCCAGCATTTT

J gene: TRBJ2-7
D gene: TRBD1
V gene: TRBV27
clone size: few
CDR3 protein: CASSGGTGKTYEQYF
CDR3 DNA: TGTGCCAGCAGTGGGGGGACAGGGAAGACCTACGAGCAGTACTTC

J gene: TRBJ2-1
D gene: TRBD2
V gene: TRBV24-1
clone size: -
CDR3 protein: CATSDRSGGSSYNEQFF
CDR3 DNA: TGTGCCACCAGTGACCGTAGCGGGGGGAGCTCCTACAATGAGCAGTTCTTC

J gene: TRBJ1-1
D gene: -
V gene: TRBV2
clone size: -
CDR3 protein: CASGSSGGRTEAFF
CDR3 DNA: TGTGCCAGCGGAAGCTCGGGGGGGAGAACTGAAGCTTTCTTT

J gene: TRBJ1-5
D gene: TRBD1
V gene: TRBV6-2/TRBV6-3
clone size: -
CDR3 protein: CASSSGTGKGQHQPQHF
CDR3 DNA: TGTGCCAGCAGTTCAGGGACAGGCAAGGGTCAACATCAGCCCCAGCATTTT

J gene: TRBJ1-4
D gene: -
V gene: TRBV12-3/TRBV12-4
clone size: -
CDR3 protein: CASRSGLFEKLFF
CDR3 DNA: TGTGCCAGCCGTTCAGGCCTATTCGAAAAACTGTTTTTT

J gene: TRBJ2-7
D gene: TRBD2
V gene: TRBV5-1
clone size: -
CDR3 protein: CASSLEAGGPYEQYF
CDR3 DNA: TGCGCCAGCAGCTTGGAAGCGGGGGGACCCTACGAGCAGTACTTC

J gene: TRBJ1-2
D gene: -
V gene: TRBV19
clone size: -
CDR3 protein: CASSRQSEYGYTF
CDR3 DNA: TGTGCCAGTAGTAGACAGTCGGAGTATGGCTACACCTTC

J gene: TRBJ1-2
D gene: TRBD1
V gene: TRBV18
clone size: -
CDR3 protein: CASSGTGQDYGYTF
CDR3 DNA: TGTGCCAGCTCAGGGACCGGACAGGACTATGGCTACACCTTC

J gene: TRBJ1-1
D gene: TRBD1
V gene: TRBV11-2
clone size: few
CDR3 protein: CASSRDRLNTEAFF
CDR3 DNA: TGTGCCAGCAGCAGGGACAGGTTGAACACTGAAGCTTTCTTT

J gene: TRBJ1-1
D gene: -
V gene: TRBV7-2
clone size: once
CDR3 protein: CASSSWDTHRTEAFF
CDR3 DNA: TGTGCCAGCAGCTCGTGGGACACCCATCGGACTGAAGCTTTCTTT

J gene: TRBJ2-7
D gene: -
V gene: TRBV4-3
clone size: -
CDR3 protein: CASSQEDRQRYQQYF
CDR3 DNA: TGCGCCAGCAGCCAAGAAGACCGGCAGAGGTATCAGCAGTACTTC

J gene: TRBJ2-2
D gene: -
V gene: TRBV10-2
clone size: -
CDR3 protein: CASKGGPIGELFF
CDR3 DNA: TGCGCCAGCAAGGGGGGGCCCATCGGGGAGCTGTTTTTT

J gene: TRBJ2-7
D gene: TRBD1
V gene: TRBV29-1
clone size: once
CDR3 protein: CSVGSGGASYEQYF
CDR3 DNA: TGCAGCGTTGGATCAGGGGGCGCCTCCTACGAGCAGTACTTC

J gene: TRBJ2-7
D gene: TRBD1
V gene: TRBV28
clone size: -
CDR3 protein: CASSFGDRGNEQYF
CDR3 DNA: TGTGCCAGCAGTTTCGGGGACAGGGGAAACGAGCAGTACTTC

J gene: TRBJ1-1
D gene: -
V gene: TRBV25-1
clone size: -
CDR3 protein: CASSESRAGLTEAFF
CDR3 DNA: TGTGCCAGCAGTGAATCCCGGGCGGGGCTCACTGAAGCTTTCTTT

J gene: TRBJ1-4
D gene: -
V gene: TRBV28
clone size: -
CDR3 protein: CATLGGGVGEKLFF
CDR3 DNA: TGTGCCACCCTCGGTGGGGGCGTGGGTGAAAAACTGTTTTTT

J gene: TRBJ1-6
D gene: -
V gene: TRBV9
clone size: -
CDR3 protein: CASSVQGQGSPLHF
CDR3 DNA: TGTGCCAGCAGCGTACAGGGGCAGGGTTCACCCCTCCACTTT

J gene: TRBJ1-5
D gene: TRBD1
V gene: TRBV19
clone size: -
CDR3 protein: CASSIYRDSNQPQHF
CDR3 DNA: TGTGCCAGTAGTATCTACAGGGACAGTAATCAGCCCCAGCATTTT

J gene: TRBJ1-1
D gene: -
V gene: TRBV5-1
clone size: -
CDR3 protein: CASSSGVQGSAAFF
CDR3 DNA: TGCGCCAGCAGCTCTGGCGTCCAGGGTAGTGCAGCTTTCTTT

J gene: TRBJ1-3
D gene: -
V gene: TRBV10-2
clone size: -
CDR3 protein: CASSEDRTGNTIYF
CDR3 DNA: TGCGCCAGCAGTGAGGACAGAACTGGAAACACCATATATTTT

J gene: TRBJ2-7
D gene: -
V gene: TRBV7-9
clone size: -
CDR3 protein: CASGGQGEQYF
CDR3 DNA: TGTGCCAGCGGGGGCCAAGGGGAGCAGTACTTC

J gene: TRBJ1-2
D gene: -
V gene: TRBV12-3/TRBV12-4
clone size: -
CDR3 protein: CASSLGPNYGYTF
CDR3 DNA: TGTGCCAGCAGTTTAGGGCCGAACTATGGCTACACCTTC

J gene: TRBJ1-3
D gene: TRBD1
V gene: TRBV7-3
clone size: -
CDR3 protein: CASSAQGLSGNTIYF
CDR3 DNA: TGTGCCAGCAGCGCACAGGGGCTCTCTGGAAACACCATATATTTT

J gene: TRBJ1-2
D gene: TRBD1
V gene: TRBV19
clone size: -
CDR3 protein: CASRKPGQHSGYTF
CDR3 DNA: TGTGCCAGTAGGAAACCGGGACAGCACTCTGGCTACACCTTC

J gene: TRBJ2-7
D gene: TRBD1
V gene: TRBV5-1
clone size: -
CDR3 protein: CASSTQGGPYEQYF
CDR3 DNA: TGCGCCAGCAGCACTCAAGGGGGCCCCTACGAGCAGTACTTC

J gene: TRBJ1-2
D gene: -
V gene: TRBV9
clone size: -
CDR3 protein: CASSAGMSRDYTF
CDR3 DNA: TGTGCCAGCAGCGCAGGGATGAGCCGTGACTACACCTTC

J gene: TRBJ1-1
D gene: TRBD1
V gene: TRBV19
clone size: -
CDR3 protein: CASFPEGARNTEAFF
CDR3 DNA: TGTGCCAGCTTTCCGGAGGGGGCCAGGAACACTGAAGCTTTCTTT

J gene: TRBJ2-2
D gene: TRBD1
V gene: TRBV5-1
clone size: -
CDR3 protein: CASSPGGDTGELFF
CDR3 DNA: TGCGCCAGCAGCCCAGGGGGCGACACCGGGGAGCTGTTTTTT

J gene: TRBJ1-3
D gene: -
V gene: TRBV6-6
clone size: -
CDR3 protein: CASSYSRGHGNTIYF
CDR3 DNA: TGTGCCAGCAGTTACTCGAGAGGGCACGGAAACACCATATATTTT

J gene: TRBJ2-3
D gene: -
V gene: TRBV7-3
clone size: -
CDR3 protein: CASSPGVRPTDTQYF
CDR3 DNA: TGTGCCAGCAGCCCAGGGGTCCGACCCACAGATACGCAGTATTTT

J gene: TRBJ1-1
D gene: -
V gene: TRBV12-3/TRBV12-4
clone size: -
CDR3 protein: CASSGRAGAFF
CDR3 DNA: TGTGCCAGCAGTGGGCGGGCGGGAGCTTTCTTT

J gene: TRBJ2-3
D gene: -
V gene: TRBV11-2
clone size: few
CDR3 protein: CASSHTQGKSPDTQYF
CDR3 DNA: TGTGCCAGCAGCCACACCCAGGGAAAATCCCCAGATACGCAGTATTTT

J gene: TRBJ1-1
D gene: TRBD1
V gene: TRBV13
clone size: -
CDR3 protein: CATTGAQNTEAFF
CDR3 DNA: TGTGCCACGACAGGGGCCCAGAACACTGAAGCTTTCTTT